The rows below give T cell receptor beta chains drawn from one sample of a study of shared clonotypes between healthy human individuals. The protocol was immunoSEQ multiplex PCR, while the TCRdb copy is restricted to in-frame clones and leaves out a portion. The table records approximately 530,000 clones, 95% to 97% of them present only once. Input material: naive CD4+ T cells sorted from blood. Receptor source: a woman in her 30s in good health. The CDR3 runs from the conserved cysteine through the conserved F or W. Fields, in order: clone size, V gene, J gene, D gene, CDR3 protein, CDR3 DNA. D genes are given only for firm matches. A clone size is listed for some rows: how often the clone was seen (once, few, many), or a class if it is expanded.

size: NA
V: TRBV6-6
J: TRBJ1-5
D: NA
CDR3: CASSDRNSNQPQHF
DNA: TGTGCCAGCAGTGACAGAAATAGCAATCAGCCCCAGCATTTT

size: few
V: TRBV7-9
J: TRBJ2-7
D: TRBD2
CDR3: CASSSRAGGAYEQYF
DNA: TGTGCCAGCAGCTCTCGAGCGGGAGGGGCCTACGAGCAGTACTTC

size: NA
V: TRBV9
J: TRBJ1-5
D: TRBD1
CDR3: CASSLSTGGYSNQPQHF
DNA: TGTGCCAGCAGCCTGTCGACAGGGGGATATAGCAATCAGCCCCAGCATTTT

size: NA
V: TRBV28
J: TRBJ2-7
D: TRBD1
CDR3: CASTPGQTYEQYF
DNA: TGTGCCAGCACTCCGGGACAGACCTACGAGCAGTACTTC

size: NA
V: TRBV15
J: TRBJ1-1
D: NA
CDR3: CATARQYMNTEAFF
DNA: TGTGCCACAGCCCGACAGTACATGAACACTGAAGCTTTCTTT

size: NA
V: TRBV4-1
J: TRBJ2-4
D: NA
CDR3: CASSQDSWSFAKNIQYF
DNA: TGCGCCAGCAGCCAAGATTCTTGGAGCTTCGCCAAAAACATTCAGTACTTC

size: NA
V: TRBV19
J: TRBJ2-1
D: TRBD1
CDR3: CASSIVLRQGSDNEQFF
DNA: TGTGCCAGTAGTATAGTTTTGAGACAGGGGTCTGACAATGAGCAGTTCTTC

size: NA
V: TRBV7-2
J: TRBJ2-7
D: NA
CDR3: CASSFSGGYEQYF
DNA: TGTGCCAGCAGCTTTTCGGGTGGTTACGAGCAGTACTTC

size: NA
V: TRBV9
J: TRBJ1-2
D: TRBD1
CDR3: CASSAQPRTGRGYTF
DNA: TGTGCCAGCAGCGCGCAACCCCGGACAGGGAGAGGCTACACCTTC

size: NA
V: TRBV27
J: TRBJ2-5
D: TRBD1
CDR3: CASSLLQGGETQYF
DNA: TGTGCCAGCAGTTTACTACAGGGGGGAGAGACCCAGTACTTC

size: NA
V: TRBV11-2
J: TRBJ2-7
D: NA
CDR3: CASSPLTSFYEQYF
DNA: TGTGCCAGCAGCCCCCTGACTAGTTTCTACGAGCAGTACTTC

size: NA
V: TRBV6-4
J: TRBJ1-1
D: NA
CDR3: CASSQQGGTEAFF
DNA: TGTGCCAGCAGTCAACAGGGAGGTACTGAAGCTTTCTTT

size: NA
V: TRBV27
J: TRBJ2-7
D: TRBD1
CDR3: CASSPRTGKIVYEQYF
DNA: TGTGCCAGCAGTCCTCGGACAGGGAAGATTGTTTACGAGCAGTACTTC

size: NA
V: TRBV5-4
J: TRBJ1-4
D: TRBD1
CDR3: CASSDGLTGANEKLFF
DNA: TGTGCCAGCAGCGACGGCCTGACAGGGGCTAATGAAAAACTGTTTTTT

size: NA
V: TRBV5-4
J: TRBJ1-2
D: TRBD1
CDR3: CASSLGGTGVRGYTF
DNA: TGTGCCAGCAGCTTGGGGGGGACAGGGGTAAGGGGCTACACCTTC

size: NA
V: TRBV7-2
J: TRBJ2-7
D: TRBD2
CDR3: CASSRSGSVTYEQYF
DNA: TGTGCCAGCAGCCGAAGCGGGAGTGTAACCTACGAGCAGTACTTC

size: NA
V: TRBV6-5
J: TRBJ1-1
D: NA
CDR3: CASRTEQVNTEAFF
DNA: TGTGCCAGCAGGACTGAGCAGGTGAACACTGAAGCTTTCTTT

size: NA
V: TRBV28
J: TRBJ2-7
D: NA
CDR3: CASSLWQGLYEQYF
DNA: TGTGCCAGCAGTTTGTGGCAGGGCCTCTACGAGCAGTACTTC

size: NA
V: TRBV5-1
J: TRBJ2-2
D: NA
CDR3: CASSHGTDTGELFF
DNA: TGCGCCAGCAGCCACGGGACGGACACCGGGGAGCTGTTTTTT

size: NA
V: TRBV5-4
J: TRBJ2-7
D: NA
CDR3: CASSLELFGRQPREQYF
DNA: TGTGCCAGCAGCTTGGAGCTTTTCGGGAGACAGCCTCGCGAGCAGTACTTC

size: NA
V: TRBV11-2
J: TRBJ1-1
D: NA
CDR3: CASSHGAGFQLGEAFF
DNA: TGTGCCAGCAGCCACGGTGCCGGGTTTCAGCTGGGAGAAGCTTTCTTT

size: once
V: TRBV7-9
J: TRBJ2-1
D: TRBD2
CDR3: CASSSGTSPYEQFF
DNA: TGTGCCAGCAGCTCCGGGACTAGCCCTTATGAGCAGTTCTTC

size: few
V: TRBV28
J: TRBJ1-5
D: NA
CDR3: CASSAGNQPQHF
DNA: TGTGCCAGCAGTGCGGGGAACCAGCCCCAGCATTTT

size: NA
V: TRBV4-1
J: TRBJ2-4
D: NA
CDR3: CASSQDFLAKNIQYF
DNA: TGCGCCAGCAGCCAAGATTTTCTAGCCAAAAACATTCAGTACTTC

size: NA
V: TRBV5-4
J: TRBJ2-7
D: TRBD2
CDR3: CASSLGLAGIYEQYF
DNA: TGTGCCAGCAGCTTAGGGCTAGCGGGAATCTACGAGCAGTACTTC

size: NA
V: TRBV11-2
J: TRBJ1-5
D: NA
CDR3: CASSLVGGNQPQHF
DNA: TGTGCCAGCAGCTTAGTTGGCGGAAATCAGCCCCAGCATTTT

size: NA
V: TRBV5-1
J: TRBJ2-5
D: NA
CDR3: CASSLGVTITAETQYF
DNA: TGCGCCAGCAGCTTGGGGGTGACAATAACAGCAGAGACCCAGTACTTC

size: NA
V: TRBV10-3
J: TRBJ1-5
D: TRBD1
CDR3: CAISGGVGQGSWGNQPQHF
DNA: TGTGCCATCAGTGGGGGGGTAGGACAGGGTAGTTGGGGCAATCAGCCCCAGCATTTT

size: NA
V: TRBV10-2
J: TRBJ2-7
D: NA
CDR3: CATRQGQSRYEQYF
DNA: TGCGCCACCCGTCAAGGACAGAGCCGGTACGAGCAGTACTTC

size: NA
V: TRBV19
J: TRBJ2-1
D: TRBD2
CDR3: CASSPGRRGYNEQFF
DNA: TGTGCCAGTAGTCCCGGGAGGAGGGGCTACAATGAGCAGTTCTTC

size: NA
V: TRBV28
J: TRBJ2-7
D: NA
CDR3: CATHGRGHEQYF
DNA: TGTGCCACCCACGGACGAGGACACGAGCAGTACTTC

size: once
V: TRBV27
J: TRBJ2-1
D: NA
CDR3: CASQAEVTYNEQFF
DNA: TGTGCCAGCCAAGCGGAGGTTACCTACAATGAGCAGTTCTTC

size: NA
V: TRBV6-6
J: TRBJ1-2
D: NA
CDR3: CASSYSEGANYGYTF
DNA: TGTGCCAGCAGTTACTCGGAGGGAGCTAACTATGGCTACACCTTC

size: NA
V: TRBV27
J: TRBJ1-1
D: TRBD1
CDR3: CASSHKTGLNTEAFF
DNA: TGTGCCAGCAGCCATAAGACAGGGCTGAACACTGAAGCTTTCTTT

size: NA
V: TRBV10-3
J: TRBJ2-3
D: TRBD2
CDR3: CAISVLGGVKDTQYF
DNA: TGTGCCATCAGTGTTTTGGGGGGGGTTAAGGATACGCAGTATTTT

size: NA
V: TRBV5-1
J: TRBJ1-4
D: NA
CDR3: CASSLTAGRGGGEKLFF
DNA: TGCGCCAGCAGCTTGACGGCGGGCCGGGGTGGTGGGGAAAAACTGTTTTTT

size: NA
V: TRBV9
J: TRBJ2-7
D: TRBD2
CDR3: CASSVGREGTYEQYF
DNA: TGTGCCAGCAGCGTAGGGCGGGAGGGAACCTACGAGCAGTACTTC

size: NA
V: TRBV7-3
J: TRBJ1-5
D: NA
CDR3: CASSSWCRGWGNQPQHF
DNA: TGTGCCAGCAGCAGTTGGTGTAGGGGCTGGGGCAATCAGCCCCAGCATTTT

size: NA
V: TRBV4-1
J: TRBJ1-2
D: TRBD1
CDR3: CASSQLTGLSHYGYTF
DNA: TGCGCCAGCAGCCAACTGACAGGGCTGAGTCACTATGGCTACACCTTC

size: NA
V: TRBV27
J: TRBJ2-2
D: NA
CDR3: CAWAGELFF
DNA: TGTGCCTGGGCCGGGGAGCTGTTTTTT

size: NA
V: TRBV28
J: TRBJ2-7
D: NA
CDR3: CASSIPPGAGEQYF
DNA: TGTGCCAGCAGTATACCCCCCGGGGCGGGCGAGCAGTACTTC

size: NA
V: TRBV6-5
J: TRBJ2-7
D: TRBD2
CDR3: CASSYGLAGGYEQYF
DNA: TGTGCCAGCAGTTACGGGCTAGCGGGAGGCTACGAGCAGTACTTC

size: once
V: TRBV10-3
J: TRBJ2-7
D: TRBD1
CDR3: CAITSGTGGSEQYF
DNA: TGTGCCATCACCTCCGGGACAGGGGGGAGCGAGCAGTACTTC

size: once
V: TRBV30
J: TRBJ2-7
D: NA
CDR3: CAWPSIYEQYF
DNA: TGTGCCTGGCCCAGTATATACGAGCAGTACTTC

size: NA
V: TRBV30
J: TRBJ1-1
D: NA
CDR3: CAWRGRGTEAFF
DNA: TGTGCCTGGAGGGGGCGGGGGACTGAAGCTTTCTTT

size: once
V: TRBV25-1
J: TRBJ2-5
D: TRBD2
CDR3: CASSAAGGPIGETQYF
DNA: TGTGCCAGCAGTGCAGCGGGAGGGCCGATTGGAGAGACCCAGTACTTC

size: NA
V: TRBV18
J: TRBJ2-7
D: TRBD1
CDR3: CASSNRGRDAYEQYF
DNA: TGTGCCAGCTCGAACAGGGGGCGCGACGCCTACGAGCAGTACTTC

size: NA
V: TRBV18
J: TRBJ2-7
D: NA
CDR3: CASSPAPEHEQYF
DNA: TGTGCCAGCTCACCCGCCCCGGAGCACGAGCAGTACTTC

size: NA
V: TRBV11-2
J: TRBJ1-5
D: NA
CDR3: CASSPGPGPNQPQHF
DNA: TGTGCCAGCTCCCCTGGTCCCGGCCCCAATCAGCCCCAGCATTTT

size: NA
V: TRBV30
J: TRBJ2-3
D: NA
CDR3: CAWSRTDTQYF
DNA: TGTGCCTGGAGCCGGACTGATACGCAGTATTTT

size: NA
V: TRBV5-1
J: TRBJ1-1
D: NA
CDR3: CASRRIGLSNTEAFF
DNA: TGCGCCAGCAGGAGGATTGGTCTTTCGAACACTGAAGCTTTCTTT

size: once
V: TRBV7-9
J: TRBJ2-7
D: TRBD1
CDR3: CASSYKITGDPVEQYF
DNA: TGTGCCAGCAGCTATAAAATCACAGGGGATCCAGTCGAGCAGTACTTC

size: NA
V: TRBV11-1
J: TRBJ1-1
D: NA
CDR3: CASSLAGTLNTEAFF
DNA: TGTGCCAGCAGCTTAGCCGGGACACTAAACACTGAAGCTTTCTTT

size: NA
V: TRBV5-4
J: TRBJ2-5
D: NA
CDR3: CASSLGGTLWETQYF
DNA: TGTGCCAGCAGCTTGGGGGGGACTCTCTGGGAGACCCAGTACTTC

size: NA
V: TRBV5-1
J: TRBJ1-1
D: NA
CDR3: CASSLWTANTEAFF
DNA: TGCGCCAGCAGCTTATGGACGGCTAACACTGAAGCTTTCTTT

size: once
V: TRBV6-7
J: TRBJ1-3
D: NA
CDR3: CASSYSKGAGNTIYF
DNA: TGTGCCAGCAGTTACTCGAAGGGCGCTGGAAACACCATATATTTT

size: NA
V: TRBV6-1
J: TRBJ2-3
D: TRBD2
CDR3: CASSRAGAFSDTQYF
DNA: TGTGCCAGCAGCCGGGCGGGAGCTTTTTCAGATACGCAGTATTTT

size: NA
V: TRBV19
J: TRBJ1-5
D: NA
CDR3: CASSIRDSNQPQHF
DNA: TGTGCCAGTAGTATTCGGGATAGCAATCAGCCCCAGCATTTT

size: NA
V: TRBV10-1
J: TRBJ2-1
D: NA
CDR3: CASSEKGGSYNEQFF
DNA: TGCGCCAGCAGTGAGAAGGGTGGGTCCTACAATGAGCAGTTCTTC

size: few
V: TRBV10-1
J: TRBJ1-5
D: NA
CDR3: CASSAGGQPQHF
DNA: TGCGCCAGCAGTGCCGGGGGACAGCCCCAGCATTTT